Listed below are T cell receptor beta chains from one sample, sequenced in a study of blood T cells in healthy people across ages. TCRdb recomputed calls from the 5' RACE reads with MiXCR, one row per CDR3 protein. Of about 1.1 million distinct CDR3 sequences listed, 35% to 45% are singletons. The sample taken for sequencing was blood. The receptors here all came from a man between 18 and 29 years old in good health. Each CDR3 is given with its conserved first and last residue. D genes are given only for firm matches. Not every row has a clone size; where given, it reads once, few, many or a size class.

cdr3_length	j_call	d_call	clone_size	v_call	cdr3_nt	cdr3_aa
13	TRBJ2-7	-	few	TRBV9	TGTGCCAGCAGCGTAGAAAGCTCCTACGAGCAGTACTTC	CASSVESSYEQYF
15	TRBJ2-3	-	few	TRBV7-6	TGTGCCAGCAGCCTAGAGGGTAAAAGGTTGGATACGCAGTATTTT	CASSLEGKRLDTQYF
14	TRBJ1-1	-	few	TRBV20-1	TGCAGTGCCCTTGCGGACAGCCGGAACACTGAAGCTTTCTTT	CSALADSRNTEAFF
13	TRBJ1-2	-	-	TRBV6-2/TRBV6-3	TGTGCCAGCAGTTACTCATCCGGGACCGGCTACACCTTC	CASSYSSGTGYTF
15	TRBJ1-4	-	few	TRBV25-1	TGTGCCAGCAGTGGCGGACGGGAGAATCGTGAAAAACTGTTTTTT	CASSGGRENREKLFF
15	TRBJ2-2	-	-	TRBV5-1	TGCGCCAGCAGCTTGGCGTTAGGGCCTAACGGGGAGCTGTTTTTT	CASSLALGPNGELFF
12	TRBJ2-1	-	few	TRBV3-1	TGTGCCAGCAACCAAGGAGGGATTGAGCAGTTCTTC	CASNQGGIEQFF
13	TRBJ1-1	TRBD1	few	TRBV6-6	TGTGCCAGCAGTTACGAGGGGGCCACTGAAGCTTTCTTT	CASSYEGATEAFF
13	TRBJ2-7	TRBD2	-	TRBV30	TGTGCCTGGGCGGGGGGGCTTAGTTACGAGCAGTACTTC	CAWAGGLSYEQYF
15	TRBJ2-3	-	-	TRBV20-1	TGCAGTGCAGAGGAGGAATTTCCTCGGGGAGATACGCAGTATTTT	CSAEEEFPRGDTQYF
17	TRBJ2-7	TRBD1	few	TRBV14	TGTGCCAGCAGTCCCGCAGGAATGGACAGGGGCACATACGAGCAGTACTTC	CASSPAGMDRGTYEQYF
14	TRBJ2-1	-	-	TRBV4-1	TGCGCCAGCAGCCAAGTCGGAAAGGGGAATGAGCAGTTCTTC	CASSQVGKGNEQFF
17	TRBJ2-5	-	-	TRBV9	TGTGCCAGCAGCGCGCTAGCCCGGGGCAGGGTTAGGGATGAGCAGTACTTC	CASSALARGRVRDEQYF
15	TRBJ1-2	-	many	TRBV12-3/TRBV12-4	TGTGCCAGCAGTTTAGCATCCGGGGGCGATTCTGGCTACACCTTC	CASSLASGGDSGYTF
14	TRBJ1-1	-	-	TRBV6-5	TGTGCCAGCAGGGAAACGGGGGAGGACACTGAAGCTTTCTTT	CASRETGEDTEAFF
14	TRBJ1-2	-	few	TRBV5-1	TGCGCCAGCAGCTTGCACGACGGCGGGGACGGCTACACCTTC	CASSLHDGGDGYTF
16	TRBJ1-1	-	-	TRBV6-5	TGTGCCAGCAGCCGCCCTGTGTTCGGGAAGAACACTGAAGCTTTCTTT	CASSRPVFGKNTEAFF
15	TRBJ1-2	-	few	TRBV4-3	TGCGCCAGCAGCCAAGGGGCGGGGGAACCCAATGGCTACACCTTC	CASSQGAGEPNGYTF
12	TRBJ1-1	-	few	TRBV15	TGTGCCACCAGCAGAGACCAACAAGAAGCTTTCTTT	CATSRDQQEAFF
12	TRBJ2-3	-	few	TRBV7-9	TGTGCCAGCAGCGCCCAGGGAGATACGCAGTATTTT	CASSAQGDTQYF
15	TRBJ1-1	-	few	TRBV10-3	TGTGCCATCAGTGAGTCGGGGACAACGAACACTGAAGCTTTCTTT	CAISESGTTNTEAFF
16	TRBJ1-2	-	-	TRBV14	TGTGCCAGCAGCCTCGGACGGAGGGGTAGACTCGCTGGCTACACCTTC	CASSLGRRGRLAGYTF
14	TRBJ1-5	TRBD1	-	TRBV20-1	TGCAGTGCTAGATCGGGGACAGAATATCAGCCCCAGCATTTT	CSARSGTEYQPQHF
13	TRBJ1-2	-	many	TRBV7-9	TGTGCCAGCAGCGAGTACTTAGGTTTTGGCTACACCTTC	CASSEYLGFGYTF
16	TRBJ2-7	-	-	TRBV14	TGTGCCAGCAGCCAAGACGTGGGGGGCTTCTCCTACGAGCAGTACTTC	CASSQDVGGFSYEQYF
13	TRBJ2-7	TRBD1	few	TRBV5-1	TGCGCCAGCAGCTGGAGGACAGGTTACGAGCAGTACTTC	CASSWRTGYEQYF